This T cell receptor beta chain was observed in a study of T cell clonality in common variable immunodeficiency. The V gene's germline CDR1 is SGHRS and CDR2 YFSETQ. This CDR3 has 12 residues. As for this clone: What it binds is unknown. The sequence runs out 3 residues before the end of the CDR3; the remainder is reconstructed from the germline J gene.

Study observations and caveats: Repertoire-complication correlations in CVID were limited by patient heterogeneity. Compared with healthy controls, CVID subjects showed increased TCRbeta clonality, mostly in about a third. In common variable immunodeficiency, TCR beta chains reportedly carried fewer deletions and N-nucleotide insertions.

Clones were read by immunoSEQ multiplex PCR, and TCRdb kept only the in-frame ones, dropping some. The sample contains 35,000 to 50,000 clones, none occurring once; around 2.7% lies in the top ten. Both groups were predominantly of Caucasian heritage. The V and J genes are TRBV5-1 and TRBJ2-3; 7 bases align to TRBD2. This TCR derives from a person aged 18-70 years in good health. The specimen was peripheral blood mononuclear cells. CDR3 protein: CASGGEQETQYF. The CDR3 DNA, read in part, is TGCGCCAGCGGGGGGGAACAAGAGACG.